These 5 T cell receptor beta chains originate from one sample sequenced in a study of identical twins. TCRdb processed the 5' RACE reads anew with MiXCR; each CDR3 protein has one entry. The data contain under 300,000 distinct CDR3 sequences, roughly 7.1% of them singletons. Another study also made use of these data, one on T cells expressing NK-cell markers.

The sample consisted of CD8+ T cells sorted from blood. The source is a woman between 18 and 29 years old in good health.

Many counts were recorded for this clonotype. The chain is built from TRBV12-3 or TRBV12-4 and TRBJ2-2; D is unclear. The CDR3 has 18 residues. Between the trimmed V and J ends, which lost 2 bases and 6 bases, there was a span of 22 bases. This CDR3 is CASSLFPTRSEWSGELFF. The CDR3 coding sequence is TGTGCCAGCAGTTTATTTCCTACTCGATCGGAGTGGTCCGGGGAGCTGTTTTTT.

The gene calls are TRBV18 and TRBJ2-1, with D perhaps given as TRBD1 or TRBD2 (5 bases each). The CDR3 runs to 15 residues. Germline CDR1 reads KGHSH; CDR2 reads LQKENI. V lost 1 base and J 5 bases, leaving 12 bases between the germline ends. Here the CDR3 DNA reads TGTGCCAGCTCACCACGAGGGACCTTGGACAATGAGCAGTTCTTC. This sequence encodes CASSPRGTLDNEQFF. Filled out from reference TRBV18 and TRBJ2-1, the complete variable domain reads NAGVMQNPRHLVRRRGQEARLRCSPMKGHSHVYWYRQLPEEGLKFMVYLQKENIIDESGMPKERFSAEFPKEGPSILRIQQVVRGDSAAYFCASSPRGTLDNEQFFGPGTRLTVL.

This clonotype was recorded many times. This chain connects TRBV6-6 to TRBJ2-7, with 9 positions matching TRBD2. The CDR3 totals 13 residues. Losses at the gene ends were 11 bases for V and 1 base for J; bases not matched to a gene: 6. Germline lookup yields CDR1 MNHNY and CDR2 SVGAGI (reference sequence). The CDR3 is CAGSSGGSYEQYF. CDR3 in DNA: TGTGCCGGTAGTAGCGGGGGATCCTACGAGCAGTACTTC.

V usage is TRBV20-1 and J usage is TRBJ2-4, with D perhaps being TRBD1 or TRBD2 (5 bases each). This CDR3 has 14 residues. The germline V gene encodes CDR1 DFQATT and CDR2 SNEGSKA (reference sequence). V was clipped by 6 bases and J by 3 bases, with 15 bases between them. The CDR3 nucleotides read TGCAGTGCGCAAGAGAGGGGTAACAAAAACATTCAGTACTTC. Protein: CSAQERGNKNIQYF.

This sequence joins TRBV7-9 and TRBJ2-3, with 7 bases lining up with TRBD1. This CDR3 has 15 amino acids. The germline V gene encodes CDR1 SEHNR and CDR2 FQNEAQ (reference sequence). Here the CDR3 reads CASLGPGQTVRGQYF. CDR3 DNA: TGTGCGTCGTTGGGCCCGGGACAGACCGTTCGAGGACAGTATTTT.